A single sample is the source of the 30 T cell receptor beta chains below, sequenced in a study of CD8+CD57+ T cells in acquired aplastic anemia. Using genomic DNA as the template, TCR beta VDJ and CDR3 profiling was carried out. TCRdb called the reads again in MiXCR, with one record for every CDR3 protein. The sample shows approximately 170,000 distinct CDR3 sequences, about half of them seen only once. The sequenced material came from sorted CD4+, CD8+, or CD8+CD57+ T cells (not recorded which) from PBMCs. The receptors stem from a human donor in good health, serving as a control.

This clonotype was observed a handful of times. The J gene is TRBJ2-5, the V gene TRBV19, with 8 bases lining up with TRBD1. Germline trimming cut 4 bases from V and 5 bases from J; bases unmatched to any gene: 9. CDR1 LNHDA and CDR2 SQIVND come from the germline V gene (reference sequence). This CDR3 spans 15 amino acids. The CDR3, as DNA: TGTGCCAGTAGTACAACAGGGGGATGGAAGGAGACCCAGTACTTC. It translates to CASSTTGGWKETQYF.

This clonotype was found many times. The genes are TRBV2 and TRBJ2-7, with D unresolved. CDR1 SNHLY and CDR2 FYNNEI come from the germline V gene. This CDR3 region has 11 residues. With 6 bases removed from V and 6 bases from J, the gap between germline ends came to 9 bases. The DNA of the CDR3 is TGTGCCAGCAGCCTCACGGGCGAGCAGTACTTC. This gives the protein CASSLTGEQYF.

The chain uses TRBV14 and TRBJ1-2, with a possible D match to TRBD1 (6 bases). V was pared by 4 bases and J by 4 bases, with 28 bases between. From germline, CDR1 is SGHDN and CDR2 FVKESK. CDR3 length: 19 amino acids. The CDR3 is CASSRRSALGQHSLYGYTF. CDR3 nucleotide sequence: TGTGCCAGCAGCCGAAGGTCGGCCCTAGGACAGCACTCCCTCTATGGCTACACCTTC.

This sequence joins TRBV25-1 and TRBJ1-3; D possibly corresponds to TRBD1 (5 bases). Between the trimmed V and J ends, which lost 0 bases and 0 bases, there was a span of 12 bases. CDR3 length equals 17 residues. Germline V lookup: CDR1 MGHDK, CDR2 SYGVNS. The CDR3 sequence: CASSEYRTGYSGNTIYF. CDR3 in DNA: TGTGCCAGCAGTGAATATCGAACAGGATACTCTGGAAACACCATATATTTT.

The DNA of the CDR3 is TGTGCCAGCAGCGTAGATCACCCGGAGGGGGCAGGCCCTGGAAACACCATATATTTT. Translating gives CASSVDHPEGAGPGNTIYF. This chain joins TRBV9 and TRBJ1-3; 7 bases line up with TRBD1. This CDR3 region has 19 residues. Per germline, CDR1 SGDLS and CDR2 YYNGEE. V dropped 0 bases and J dropped 2; count of bases not matched to a gene: 14.

The chain recombines TRBV7-9 with TRBJ1-1; no clear D gene. Trimming shortened V by 6 bases and J by 1 base, and 9 bases separated the two germline ends. This CDR3 contains 13 residues. The germline V gene has CDR1 SEHNR and CDR2 FQNEAQ (reference sequence). The CDR3 nucleotides read TGTGCCAGCAGACAAAAAGGGAACACTGAAGCTTTCTTT. Encoded protein: CASRQKGNTEAFF.

The chain links TRBV2 to TRBJ1-2; TRBD1 might be the D (6 bases). Trimming shortened V by 1 base and J by 4 bases, and 10 bases separated the two germline ends. Germline loops: CDR1 SNHLY, CDR2 FYNNEI. The CDR3 is 14 amino acids. CDR3 amino acids: CASSEDQGRYGYTF. CDR3 DNA: TGTGCCAGCAGTGAAGACCAGGGGCGCTATGGCTACACCTTC.

The chain couples TRBV18 to TRBJ1-5; the match to TRBD1 covers 7 bases. The trim removed 5 bases at V and 4 bases at J, leaving 2 bases unmatched. CDR3 size: 13 residues. From germline, CDR1 is KGHSH and CDR2 LQKENI. For the CDR3, the DNA is TGTGCCAGCTCATCGGACAGGAATCAGCCCCAGCATTTT. It is translated as CASSSDRNQPQHF.

J is TRBJ1-2 and V is TRBV7-2; D not resolved. Deletions cut 3 bases from V and 2 bases from J, with 7 bases between. Germline assignment: CDR1 SGHTA and CDR2 FQGNSA. This CDR3 has 13 residues. Here the CDR3 reads CASSLGKNYGYTF. CDR3 nucleotides: TGTGCCAGCAGCTTGGGAAAGAACTATGGCTACACCTTC.

This clonotype has a count of ten or more. The chain employs TRBV5-8 and TRBJ2-5; the D gene is possibly TRBD2 (6 bases). Germline assignment: CDR1 SGHTS and CDR2 YDEGEE. This CDR3 spans 15 amino acids. V was clipped by 0 bases and J by 2 bases, with 11 bases between them. In DNA, the CDR3 is TGTGCCAGCAGCTTGGCGCTAGCGACACAAGAGACCCAGTACTTC. Amino acids: CASSLALATQETQYF.

The rearrangement uses TRBV24-1 and TRBJ2-5; possibly TRBD1 for D (6 bases). The V and J ends lost 4 bases and 2 bases respectively, with 16 bases between them. This CDR3 comprises 16 residues. The germline CDR1 and CDR2 sequences are KGHDR and SFDVKD. In DNA, the CDR3 is TGTGCCACCAGTGACGAAGGTGGACAGAATCAAGAGACCCAGTACTTC. Protein product: CATSDEGGQNQETQYF.

The gene calls are TRBV25-1 and TRBJ1-6, with 9 bases lining up with TRBD1. Germline trimming cut 2 bases from V and 9 bases from J; bases unmatched to any gene: 2. CDR3 size: 14 residues. The germline V gene encodes CDR1 MGHDK and CDR2 SYGVNS. CDR3 in amino acids: CASSERDRVSPLHF. For the CDR3, the DNA is TGTGCCAGCAGTGAACGGGACAGGGTTTCACCCCTCCACTTT.

At least ten counts were recorded for this clonotype. The chain uses TRBV7-2 and TRBJ2-2, with 9 bases lining up with TRBD1. The V gene's germline CDR1 is SGHTA and CDR2 FQGNSA. The CDR3 totals 15 residues. V lost 5 bases, J lost 6 bases, and 7 bases stayed unmatched. CDR3 coding DNA: TGTGCCAGCAGCGGGGACAGGGTAGGGGCCGGGGAGCTGTTTTTT. Protein: CASSGDRVGAGELFF. Full variable domain (remainder filled in from reference TRBV7-2 and TRBJ2-2): GAGVSQSPSNKVTEKGKDVELRCDPISGHTALYWYRQSLGQGLEFLIYFQGNSAPDKSGLPSDRFSAERTGGSVSTLTIQRTQQEDSAVYLCASSGDRVGAGELFFGEGSRLTVL.

This clonotype was seen many times. The chain has TRBV5-5 and TRBJ2-7; possible D gene TRBD2, 5 bases. The germline V gene has CDR1 SGHKS and CDR2 YYEKEE (reference sequence). The CDR3 runs to 12 residues. Trimming shortened V by 4 bases and J by 12 bases, and 17 bases separated the two germline ends. The CDR3 here is CASSVDVWRMYF. The CDR3 DNA sequence: TGTGCCAGCAGCGTGGACGTCTGGAGGATGTACTTC.

The chain couples TRBV20-1 to TRBJ1-6; perhaps TRBD1 as D (6 bases). Deletions cut 3 bases from V and 9 bases from J, with 24 bases between. The germline CDR1 and CDR2 sequences are DFQATT and SNEGSKA (reference sequence). The CDR3 sequence is 17 residues long. As DNA, the CDR3 is TGCAGTGCTAGTAGTTCGAGCAGGGGAGGTGGAAGTTCACCCCTCCACTTT. As protein: CSASSSSRGGGSSPLHF.

There are many counts of this clonotype. The chain couples TRBV7-2 to TRBJ1-2, with D possibly being TRBD1 (5 bases). CDR3 length: 15 residues. The germline CDR1 and CDR2 sequences are SGHTA and FQGNSA. Between the trimmed V and J ends, which lost 4 bases and 6 bases, there was a span of 18 bases. The DNA of the CDR3 is TGTGCCAGCAGCTCGAGGGGTCCCGCCTCAAATGGCTACACCTTC. Residues: CASSSRGPASNGYTF.

There are many counts of this clonotype. One end of the junction is discordant with germline, which a read error may explain. This chain connects TRBV7-2 to TRBJ1-6; D gene unclear. The CDR3 length is 13 residues. Per germline, CDR1 SGHTA and CDR2 FQGNSA. DNA of the CDR3: TGCGCCAGCAGCTTAGGCGGTAATTCACCCCTCCACTTT. Translating gives CASSLGGNSPLHF.

This clonotype was detected many times. This chain joins TRBV6-1 and TRBJ2-7; 9 nucleotides line up with TRBD1. V was clipped by 4 bases and J by 2 bases; unmatched bases: 3. This CDR3 has 14 residues. In germline, CDR1 is MNHNS, CDR2 SASEGT. The DNA for the CDR3 is TGTGCCAGCAGTGCGGGACAGGGAACCTACGAGCAGTACTTC. It encodes CASSAGQGTYEQYF.

The chain joins TRBV29-1 to TRBJ2-1, with 7 bases aligning to TRBD2. The V gene end was trimmed by 0 bases and the J gene end by 1 base; junction bases not matched to a gene: 9. This CDR3 contains 17 residues. The germline CDR1 and CDR2 sequences are SQVTM and ANQGSEA. The CDR3 nucleotides read TGCAGCGTTGAAGACCCCGGGCTAGCGGTTTCCTACAATGAGCAGTTCTTC. Translation: CSVEDPGLAVSYNEQFF.

The chain uses TRBV3-1 and TRBJ2-5; D may be TRBD1 (5 bases). This CDR3 spans 14 amino acids. The germline V gene encodes CDR1 LGHDT and CDR2 YNNKEL (reference sequence). Trimming took off 5 bases at V and 4 bases at J, with 14 bases between the two ends. The CDR3: CASSVTGQRETQYF. Written as DNA, the CDR3 is TGTGCCAGCAGCGTTACAGGACAAAGAGAGACCCAGTACTTC.

The CDR3 DNA follows: TGTGCCAGCAGTTACTCGGTAAACTCCTACGAGCAGTACTTC. Encoded protein: CASSYSVNSYEQYF. This chain joins TRBV6-6 and TRBJ2-7; no clear D gene. This CDR3 has 14 amino acids. V lost 0 bases and J 0 bases, leaving 6 bases between the germline ends. The germline gives CDR1 MNHNY, CDR2 SVGAGI (reference sequence).

CDR3 sequence: CASRAGQGEYGYTF. The CDR3 DNA reads as TGTGCCAGCAGGGCGGGACAGGGAGAATATGGCTACACCTTC. This sequence joins TRBV5-6 and TRBJ1-2; 9 bases line up with TRBD1. Germline trimming cut 5 bases from V and 5 bases from J; bases unmatched to any gene: 7. The CDR3 consists of 14 residues. Germline values: CDR1 SGHDT, CDR2 YYEEEE.

This rearrangement joins TRBV10-1 to TRBJ2-5; D ambiguous. Germline V lookup: CDR1 WNHNN, CDR2 SYGVQD (reference sequence). Trimming stripped 0 bases from V and 5 bases from J, with 10 bases between. The CDR3 runs 14 residues. In DNA form, the CDR3 reads TGCGCCAGCAGTGAGTCGAACAGCAAGGAGACCCAGTACTTC. Translation gives CASSESNSKETQYF.

This rearrangement joins TRBV27 to TRBJ2-5, with D perhaps TRBD1 or TRBD2 (5 bases each). V lost 3 bases, J lost 3 bases, and 11 bases lay in between. The CDR3 runs to 14 residues. Looked up from germline, CDR1 is MNHEY and CDR2 is SMNVEV (reference sequence). In nucleotides, the CDR3 is TGTGCCAGCAGTTTGGGACCAACTAAAGAGACCCAGTACTTC. Its protein product is CASSLGPTKETQYF.

This chain links TRBV19 with TRBJ1-2; tentative D call: TRBD1 (6 bases). V was pared by 4 bases and J by 0 bases, with 9 bases between. The CDR3 covers 14 residues. Germline lookup yields CDR1 LNHDA and CDR2 SQIVND (reference sequence). This CDR3 reads CASSSPGANYGYTF. The CDR3, as DNA: TGTGCCAGTAGTAGTCCAGGGGCTAACTATGGCTACACCTTC.

Only a few counts were recorded for this clonotype. This rearrangement joins TRBV28 to TRBJ1-4; perhaps TRBD1 as D (6 bases). V was clipped by 5 bases and J by 8 bases, with 18 bases between them. Germline CDR1 is MDHEN and CDR2 is SYDVKM. This CDR3 comprises 15 residues. CDR3 coding DNA: TGTGCCAGCAGTACCGTCCAGGGGATCGGCGAAAAACTGTTTTTT. Amino acid sequence: CASSTVQGIGEKLFF.

The rearrangement joins TRBV7-3 to TRBJ2-2; D gene ambiguous. Germline-derived CDR1 and CDR2 are SGHTA and FQGTGA. The germline V and J ends were trimmed by 1 base and 6 bases, with 6 bases remaining between them. This CDR3 comprises 13 residues. The CDR3 bases are TGTGCCAGCAGCTTAAATCCCCCCGGGGAGCTGTTTTTT. Encoded protein: CASSLNPPGELFF.

This clonotype has at least ten counts. The rearrangement links TRBV19 to TRBJ1-3; 11 positions agree with TRBD1. Germline-derived CDR1 and CDR2 are LNHDA and SQIVND (reference sequence). Trimming at V came to 3 bases and at J to 3 bases, leaving 7 bases not matched to a gene. This CDR3 has 17 amino acids. The CDR3 loop is CASSMGQGVRVGNTIYF. The CDR3 coding sequence is TGTGCCAGTAGTATGGGACAGGGGGTAAGAGTTGGAAACACCATATATTTT. The complete variable domain, with remaining parts taken from reference TRBV19 and TRBJ1-3, reads DGGITQSPKYLFRKEGQNVTLSCEQNLNHDAMYWYRQDPGQGLRLIYYSQIVNDFQKGDIAEGYSVSREKKESFPLTVTSAQKNPTAFYLCASSMGQGVRVGNTIYFGEGSWLTVV.

About this clonotype: One junction end disagrees with the germline gene, perhaps due to a read error. The chain carries TRBV7-2 and TRBJ2-7, with D maybe TRBD2 (7 bases). The CDR3 spans 12 residues. Germline CDR1 is SGHTA and CDR2 is FQGNSA. The CDR3 DNA reads TGTGCCAGCAGCTTAGAGGGGGGGACCATGCACTTC. Amino acid sequence: CASSLEGGTMHF.

V usage is TRBV7-8 and J usage is TRBJ2-1; TRBD2 matches at 11 bases. CDR3 length equals 15 residues. Germline CDR1 and CDR2: SGHVS and FQNEAQ. Trimming removed 6 bases from V and 6 bases from J; junction bases left unmatched: 7. CDR3 loop: CASRERLAGSNEQFF. The CDR3 DNA follows: TGTGCCAGCAGGGAGAGACTAGCGGGAAGCAATGAGCAGTTCTTC.